The T cell receptor beta chain under discussion was sequenced for a study of breast tumors, draining lymph nodes, adjacent tissues. Study-level points and caveats: Tumor T cell lymph node origin was a supported hypothesis, not proven.

Per the germline V gene, CDR1 is LNHDA and CDR2 is SQIVND (reference sequence). V shed 4 bases and J shed 9 bases, with 9 bases lying between them. The CDR3 covers 12 residues. Comments on this clonotype: What it recognizes is unknown.

TCRdb re-derived calls from the multiplex PCR reads in MiXCR, one entry per CDR3 protein. The data contain 45,000 or so distinct CDR3 sequences, roughly 24% of them singletons. The rearrangement joins TRBV19 to TRBJ2-2; D remains ambiguous. Sequenced material: breast tumor tissue. The clonotype comes from a female donor with breast cancer. Some clones in this sample may be carry-over from other donors' samples. CDR3 DNA: TGTGCCAGTAGTACCCCTCACCGGGAGCTGTTTTTT. This sequence encodes CASSTPHRELFF.